A single sample gave rise to the 28 T cell receptor beta chains below, sequenced in a study of monozygotic twins with inflammatory bowel disease. TCRdb reprocessed the 5' RACE reads and stores each CDR3 protein as one record, lacking DNA. This repertoire includes 350,000 to 500,000 distinct CDR3 sequences. Sequencing was carried out using blood. The receptors shown here come from a human donor with ulcerative colitis or Crohn's disease, or a healthy co-twin of an affected twin (not recorded which).

The chain uses TRBV15 and TRBJ2-7. Germline lookup yields CDR1 LNHNV and CDR2 YYDKDF (reference sequence). The CDR3 is made up of 14 amino acids. The CDR3 region is CATSRGSSSYEQYF.

The J gene is TRBJ2-7, the V gene TRBV10-3. Germline-derived CDR1 and CDR2 are ENHRY and SYGVKD. The length of the CDR3 is 14 residues. The CDR3 is CAINLTPSSYEQYF.

The chain carries TRBV20-1 and TRBJ2-7; as DNA is missing, the TRBD1 call by TCRdb cannot be tested. This CDR3 has 13 residues. The germline gives CDR1 DFQATT, CDR2 SNEGSKA (reference sequence). CDR3 amino acids: CSARADRTYEQYF.

The rearrangement joins TRBV3-1 to TRBJ2-2; TCRdb's D call, TRBD2, is unchecked because there is no DNA. The CDR3 has 14 amino acids. In germline, CDR1 is LGHDT, CDR2 YNNKEL (reference sequence). Here the CDR3 reads CASSYLTSPGELFF.

The chain joins TRBV27 to TRBJ2-5; TCRdb outputs TRBD2, but without DNA this stays unchecked. Germline V gene sequence: CDR1 MNHEY, CDR2 SMNVEV (reference sequence). This CDR3 contains 15 residues. The CDR3 here is CASSLSAGGLKTQYF.

V usage is TRBV15 and J usage is TRBJ2-3; TCRdb's D call, TRBD2, is unchecked because there is no DNA. The germline CDR1 and CDR2 sequences are LNHNV and YYDKDF (reference sequence). This CDR3 spans 12 amino acids. CDR3 amino acids: CATSTSGGTQYF. Looking up the rest from reference TRBV15 and TRBJ2-3 gives the full variable domain: DAMVIQNPRYQVTQFGKPVTLSCSQTLNHNVMYWYQQKSSQAPKLLFHYYDKDFNNEADTPDNFQSRRPNTSFCFLDIRSPGLGDTAMYLCATSTSGGTQYFGPGTRLTVL.

The rearrangement links TRBV7-3 to TRBJ2-3. This CDR3 has 14 residues. Germline V gives CDR1 SGHTA, CDR2 FQGTGA. The CDR3 sequence: CASSFSRSTDTQYF.

The rearrangement links TRBV19 to TRBJ2-2; there is no DNA to check the TCRdb D call of TRBD1. This CDR3 contains 17 residues. The germline gives CDR1 LNHDA, CDR2 SQIVND (reference sequence). The CDR3 spells CASTPKTPYAPAGELFF.

The chain couples TRBV2 to TRBJ2-7; TCRdb reports TRBD1, a call that lacks DNA to check it against. The germline gives CDR1 SNHLY, CDR2 FYNNEI. The CDR3 runs 17 residues. CDR3 amino acids: CASRRIPGQGNPYEQYF.

V gene TRBV20-1 combines with J gene TRBJ1-2. Per the germline V gene, CDR1 is DFQATT and CDR2 is SNEGSKA (reference sequence). This CDR3 contains 12 residues. The CDR3 loop reads CSAALANYGYTF.

This sequence joins TRBV11-3 and TRBJ2-1. The CDR3 has 14 residues. The germline CDR1 and CDR2 sequences are SGHNT and YENEEA. This CDR3 is CASSLGGDYNEQFF.

The chain recombines TRBV29-1 with TRBJ2-2; TCRdb picks TRBD2, but there is no DNA to check that call. The CDR3 totals 13 residues. Germline CDR1 is SQVTM and CDR2 is ANQGSEA. This chain's CDR3 is CSGSGPNTGELFF.

This chain links TRBV5-4 with TRBJ2-1; TCRdb's D call, TRBD2, is unchecked because there is no DNA. This CDR3 has 15 amino acids. In germline, CDR1 is SGHNT, CDR2 YYREEE (reference sequence). The CDR3 loop reads CASSPGGGRSGEQFF.

The V gene is TRBV3-1, the J gene TRBJ1-6; TCRdb's D call, TRBD1, is unchecked because there is no DNA. This CDR3 contains 14 residues. Germline-derived CDR1 and CDR2 are LGHDT and YNNKEL (reference sequence). The CDR3 sequence is CASSSGTGESPLHF. Combining the CDR3 with reference TRBV3-1 and TRBJ1-6 gives the whole variable domain DTAVSQTPKYLVTQMGNDKSIKCEQNLGHDTMYWYKQDSKKFLKIMFSYNNKELIINETVPNRFSPKSPDKAHLNLHINSLELGDSAVYFCASSSGTGESPLHFGNGTRLTVT.

V is TRBV5-1 and J is TRBJ2-7. CDR1 and CDR2 (germline): SGHRS, YFSETQ. The CDR3 extends over 15 amino acids. CDR3 in amino acids: CASSLYTSQLAEQYF.

The chain joins TRBV2 to TRBJ1-5; the D gene TCRdb calls, TRBD1, cannot be checked with no DNA. CDR1 SNHLY and CDR2 FYNNEI come from the germline V gene. This CDR3 region has 15 residues. The chain's CDR3 is CASSEEMGGSQPQHF.

The chain combines TRBV10-3 with TRBJ2-2; TCRdb returns TRBD1, unconfirmable since there is no DNA. The CDR3 is 12 residues long. Germline CDR1 reads ENHRY; CDR2 reads SYGVKD. CDR3 residues: CAISRVVGELFF.

The chain links TRBV5-4 to TRBJ2-5; TCRdb calls TRBD1, which cannot be checked without DNA. The germline gives CDR1 SGHNT, CDR2 YYREEE (reference sequence). The CDR3 consists of 13 residues. CDR3 amino acids: CASSFWQGETQYF.

This CDR3 is CSAKGTSGYEQYF. V usage is TRBV29-1 and J usage is TRBJ2-7; TCRdb's D call of TRBD2 is untestable without DNA. The CDR3 has 13 amino acids. Germline V gene sequence: CDR1 SQVTM, CDR2 ANQGSEA.

The V gene is TRBV7-3, the J gene TRBJ2-3. CDR1 SGHTA and CDR2 FQGTGA come from the germline V gene. This CDR3 region has 16 residues. This CDR3 is CASSLHPGLSTDTQYF.

This chain links TRBV20-1 with TRBJ2-7; TCRdb's D gene call, TRBD1, goes unchecked for lack of DNA. The CDR3 has 14 amino acids. The germline CDR1 and CDR2 sequences are DFQATT and SNEGSKA (reference sequence). The chain's CDR3 is CSARDRQSPYEQYF.

The chain employs TRBV12-3 or TRBV12-4 and TRBJ1-2; the TRBD1 assignment by TCRdb is unverifiable without DNA. The CDR3 is made up of 15 amino acids. The CDR3 protein is CASTRAGRSYYGYTF.

The V call is TRBV4-1, the J call TRBJ1-4; TCRdb indicates TRBD1, and absent DNA this call remains unverified. Germline V gene data show CDR1 as MGHRA and CDR2 as YSYEKL. The CDR3 runs 18 residues. Here the CDR3 reads CASSQSYPTGDRVEKLFF.

The V gene is TRBV12-3 or TRBV12-4, the J gene TRBJ1-1; with no DNA, the TCRdb D assignment of TRBD1 cannot be verified. The CDR3 has 14 residues. The CDR3 is CASSLLGGNTEAFF.

The chain is built from TRBV7-2 and TRBJ2-7; the D call from TCRdb, TRBD1, cannot be confirmed without DNA. From germline, CDR1 is SGHTA and CDR2 FQGNSA. This CDR3 is built from 15 residues. CDR3 sequence: CASSPDRVNVHEQYF.

The chain employs TRBV7-9 and TRBJ2-1; TCRdb outputs TRBD1, but without DNA this stays unchecked. This CDR3 is built from 16 residues. Germline CDR1 is SEHNR and CDR2 is FQNEAQ (reference sequence). CDR3 region: CASSLASGAKYNEQFF.

The chain employs TRBV7-2 and TRBJ2-7; TCRdb names TRBD2, which stays unverified in the absence of DNA. This CDR3 contains 16 residues. Germline V CDR1 and CDR2: SGHTA, FQGNSA. The CDR3: CASSLSWLAGAYEQYF.

The chain couples TRBV5-1 to TRBJ1-1; checking the TCRdb D call of TRBD1 is not possible without DNA. The CDR3 is 17 residues long. In germline, CDR1 is SGHRS, CDR2 YFSETQ. This chain's CDR3 is CASSAGTGVRSSTEAFF.